This TCR beta chain was captured by sequencing in a study of human T cells and chemical hapten exposure. Study outcomes and limitations: The number of TCRs above 1 in 1000 frequency did not change after DPC sensitization.

On this clonotype itself: Its cognate antigen is unknown.

TCRdb reanalysed the 5' RACE reads using MiXCR and keeps one entry per CDR3 protein. The table lists around 80,000 distinct CDR3 sequences, 15% to 20% of them singletons, with 6.8% in the top ten. Unfractionated whole blood yielded the extracted total RNA. This TCR derives from a female donor in good health.

DNA of the CDR3: TGCGCCAGCAGCCACGCGCGGGGGACTACTGAAGCTTTCTTT. Its translation is CASSHARGTTEAFF. The chain joins TRBV4-1 to TRBJ1-1; a weak D match, TRBD1 (5 bases). Germline CDR1 reads MGHRA; CDR2 reads YSYEKL. Trimming took off 3 bases at V and 5 bases at J, with 13 bases between the two ends. There are 14 residues in the CDR3.